A selection of T cell receptor beta chains follows, all from one sample in a study of blood T cell repertoires in COVID-19. Libraries were prepared by immunoSEQ multiplex PCR; TCRdb keeps only in-frame clonotypes and omits some of them. The table has some 75,000 clones, about 70% seen once. Specimen: peripheral blood. Receptors originate from a woman at least 80 years old with active or convalescent COVID-19. Both conserved end residues are part of each CDR3. A D gene is named only where the DNA matches it firmly. A row's size may be missing; if present it is once, few, many or a size class.

j_gene	d_gene	abundance	v_gene	CDR3aa	CDR3nt
TRBJ2-4	.	.	TRBV19	CASSIGQGGIQYF	TGTGCCAGTAGTATTGGTCAGGGTGGCATTCAGTACTTC
TRBJ1-2	.	.	TRBV7-8	CASTRGLLNYGYTF	TGTGCCAGCACCCGAGGATTACTAAACTATGGCTACACCTTC
TRBJ1-1	.	.	TRBV6-5	CASRPNPPRNTEAFF	TGTGCCAGCCGTCCTAACCCCCCTAGGAACACTGAAGCTTTCTTT
TRBJ1-6	TRBD1	.	TRBV18	CASSLEGQGLNSPLHF	TGTGCCAGCTCACTAGAAGGACAGGGCCTAAATTCACCCCTCCACTTT
TRBJ1-1	.	many	TRBV7-8	CASSLQGNTEAFF	TGTGCCAGCAGCTTACAGGGGAACACTGAAGCTTTCTTT
TRBJ2-7	TRBD1	.	TRBV6-5	CTSSYGQALNYEQYF	TGTACCAGCAGTTATGGACAGGCCCTCAACTACGAGCAGTACTTC
TRBJ2-3	.	.	TRBV2	CASSGWARTDTQYF	TGTGCCAGCAGTGGATGGGCCAGAACAGATACGCAGTATTTT
TRBJ2-5	.	.	TRBV10-3	CAIATNREGWETQYF	TGTGCCATAGCGACCAACAGGGAAGGGTGGGAGACCCAGTACTTC
TRBJ2-1	TRBD1	.	TRBV7-2	CASSLVGGHEQFF	TGTGCCAGCAGCTTAGTAGGGGGCCATGAGCAGTTCTTC
TRBJ2-7	TRBD1	few	TRBV7-2	CASSLAGTGASYEQYF	TGTGCCAGCAGCTTAGCCGGGACAGGGGCCTCCTACGAGCAGTACTTC
TRBJ1-6	.	once	TRBV9	CASSPSNSPLHF	TGTGCCAGCAGCCCATCCAATTCACCCCTCCACTTT
TRBJ1-4	TRBD1	.	TRBV3-1/TRBV3-2	CASSQSGTGGRRTNEKLFF	TGTGCCAGCAGCCAATCGGGGACAGGGGGCCGCAGGACTAATGAAAAACTGTTTTTT
TRBJ1-1	.	.	TRBV9	CASSVDRNTEAFF	TGTGCCAGCAGCGTCGACAGGAACACTGAAGCTTTCTTT
TRBJ1-2	.	.	TRBV7-2	CASSQQGGDGYTF	TGTGCCAGCAGCCAGCAGGGTGGCGATGGCTACACCTTC
TRBJ2-7	TRBD2	.	TRBV5-1	CASSFRTSVSYEQYF	TGCGCCAGCAGTTTCAGGACTAGCGTCAGCTACGAGCAGTACTTC
TRBJ1-5	.	.	TRBV7-9	CASSLIFDGGRKSNQPQHF	TGTGCCAGCAGCTTAATCTTCGACGGGGGGCGAAAGAGCAATCAGCCCCAGCATTTT
TRBJ2-5	TRBD1	once	TRBV18	CASSPRTGIQETQYF	TGTGCCAGCTCTCCTAGGACAGGGATCCAAGAGACCCAGTACTTC
TRBJ1-4	TRBD1	.	TRBV9	CASSSGQGGEKLFF	TGTGCCAGCAGCTCGGGACAGGGAGGTGAAAAACTGTTTTTT
TRBJ2-7	TRBD2	.	TRBV11-2	CASSLRGSGGPFYEQYF	TGTGCCAGCAGCCTACGTGGGAGCGGGGGTCCTTTTTACGAGCAGTACTTC
TRBJ1-3	.	once	TRBV6-5	CASRYLAEDPGNTIYF	TGTGCCAGCAGATACTTAGCAGAAGATCCTGGAAACACCATATATTTT
TRBJ2-1	TRBD2	.	TRBV11-2	CASSLVAGAVREQFF	TGTGCCAGCAGCTTAGTAGCGGGGGCAGTGCGGGAGCAGTTCTTC
TRBJ2-2	.	.	TRBV5-4	CASSLGGVQGNTGELFF	TGTGCCAGCAGCTTGGGGGGGGTTCAGGGAAACACCGGGGAGCTGTTTTTT
TRBJ1-4	.	.	TRBV21-1	CASSTDIPNEKLFF	TGTGCCAGCAGCACCGACATACCTAATGAAAAACTGTTTTTT
TRBJ2-2	TRBD1	.	TRBV29-1	CSVAGTVNTGELFF	TGCAGCGTCGCCGGGACAGTGAACACCGGGGAGCTGTTTTTT
TRBJ2-3	TRBD2	once	TRBV5-1	CASSLDLVAGIDTQYF	TGCGCCAGCAGCTTGGATCTAGTAGCGGGAATAGATACGCAGTATTTT
TRBJ2-7	TRBD1	.	TRBV5-4	CASSRTGAYEQYF	TGTGCCAGCAGCCGGACAGGGGCCTACGAGCAGTACTTC
TRBJ1-5	TRBD1	.	TRBV5-8	CASSSWAGTGGHQPQHF	TGTGCCAGCAGCTCTTGGGCCGGGACAGGGGGGCACCAGCCCCAGCATTTT
TRBJ1-6	.	.	TRBV5-4	CASSIDTINSPLHF	TGTGCCAGCAGCATCGACACAATCAATTCACCCCTCCACTTT
TRBJ1-1	.	.	TRBV18	CASSPSTGLDTEAFF	TGTGCCAGCTCACCTTCCACAGGGTTGGACACTGAAGCTTTCTTT
TRBJ2-3	.	.	TRBV12-3/TRBV12-4	CAKVGCTDTQYF	TGTGCCAAAGTCGGTTGCACAGATACGCAGTATTTT
TRBJ2-5	TRBD1	.	TRBV5-1	CASSTTGFSETQYF	TGCGCCAGCAGTACGACAGGGTTTTCAGAGACCCAGTACTTC
TRBJ1-2	.	.	TRBV5-1	CASSLAQNYGYTF	TGCGCCAGCAGCTTGGCCCAAAACTATGGCTACACCTTC
TRBJ1-5	.	.	TRBV10-3	CAISDRGRPQHF	TGTGCCATCAGTGACAGGGGCCGGCCCCAGCATTTT
TRBJ1-2	TRBD1	.	TRBV5-6	CASSLVGTGGYGYTF	TGTGCCAGCAGCTTGGTGGGGACAGGGGGCTATGGCTACACCTTC
TRBJ2-5	TRBD1	.	TRBV5-6	CASSWGTDQETQYF	TGTGCCAGCAGCTGGGGGACAGACCAAGAGACCCAGTACTTC